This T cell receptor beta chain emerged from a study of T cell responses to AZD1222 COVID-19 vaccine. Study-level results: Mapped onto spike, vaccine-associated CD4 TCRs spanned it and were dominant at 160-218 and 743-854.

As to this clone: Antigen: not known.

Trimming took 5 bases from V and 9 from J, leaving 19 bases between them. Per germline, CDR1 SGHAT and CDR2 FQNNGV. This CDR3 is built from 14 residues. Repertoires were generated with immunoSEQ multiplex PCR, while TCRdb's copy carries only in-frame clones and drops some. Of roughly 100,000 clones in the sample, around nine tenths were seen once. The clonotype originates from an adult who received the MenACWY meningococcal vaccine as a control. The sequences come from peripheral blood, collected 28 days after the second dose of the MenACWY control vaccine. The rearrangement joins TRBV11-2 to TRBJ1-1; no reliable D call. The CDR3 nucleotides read TGTGCCAGCAGCGGCACAAACCGGAATTCGAAAGCTTTCTTT. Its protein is CASSGTNRNSKAFF.